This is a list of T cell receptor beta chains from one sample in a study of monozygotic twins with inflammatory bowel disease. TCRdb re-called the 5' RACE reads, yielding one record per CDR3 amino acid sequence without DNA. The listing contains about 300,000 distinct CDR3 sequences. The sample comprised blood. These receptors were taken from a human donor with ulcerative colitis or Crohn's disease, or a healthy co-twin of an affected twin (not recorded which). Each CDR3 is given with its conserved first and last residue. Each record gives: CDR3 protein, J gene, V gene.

CDR3: CASSEYKGQADGTEAFF
J: TRBJ1-1
V: TRBV25-1

CDR3: CASSLFDLGTQYF
J: TRBJ2-5
V: TRBV12-3/TRBV12-4

CDR3: CASSQGSIGFNSPLHF
J: TRBJ1-6
V: TRBV3-1

CDR3: CAVGVGRTYEQYF
J: TRBJ2-7
V: TRBV10-3

CDR3: CAWSPYSAPGEQYF
J: TRBJ2-7
V: TRBV30

CDR3: CASRLQSSYNSPLHF
J: TRBJ1-6
V: TRBV12-3/TRBV12-4

CDR3: CASSPSQGSGELFF
J: TRBJ2-2
V: TRBV18

CDR3: CSAELAGGWETQYF
J: TRBJ2-5
V: TRBV20-1

CDR3: CASSTSGRAGEQFF
J: TRBJ2-1
V: TRBV28

CDR3: CSVGGVGYSNQPQHF
J: TRBJ1-5
V: TRBV29-1

CDR3: CASSFSNTEAFF
J: TRBJ1-1
V: TRBV5-4

CDR3: CASSLTGQGNYEQYF
J: TRBJ2-7
V: TRBV3-1

CDR3: CATSRVANTGELFF
J: TRBJ2-2
V: TRBV24-1

CDR3: CASSGPSDTQYF
J: TRBJ2-3
V: TRBV3-1

CDR3: CSARPSGRPGTQYF
J: TRBJ2-3
V: TRBV20-1

CDR3: CASRPRGRGSILPLYEQYF
J: TRBJ2-7
V: TRBV6-1

CDR3: CASGAAGGPSGELFF
J: TRBJ2-2
V: TRBV6-1

CDR3: CASSLIVGGAGTEAFF
J: TRBJ1-1
V: TRBV5-1

CDR3: CASKPGLAYNEQFF
J: TRBJ2-1
V: TRBV19

CDR3: CASSFGDRANEKLFF
J: TRBJ1-4
V: TRBV28

CDR3: CASSFRQAKETQYF
J: TRBJ2-5
V: TRBV5-1

CDR3: CASSLGTSGDYNEQFF
J: TRBJ2-1
V: TRBV7-9

CDR3: CATSRDRGTGGYTF
J: TRBJ1-2
V: TRBV15

CDR3: CASSSQGSSYEQYF
J: TRBJ2-7
V: TRBV7-2

CDR3: CSVETGINGEQYF
J: TRBJ2-7
V: TRBV29-1

CDR3: CASRLGGQRNTEAFF
J: TRBJ1-1
V: TRBV6-1

CDR3: CASSLVDGSPSYEQYF
J: TRBJ2-7
V: TRBV11-2

CDR3: CASSQGGGQPQHF
J: TRBJ1-5
V: TRBV4-3

CDR3: CASKQTGQKNTEAFF
J: TRBJ1-1
V: TRBV19

CDR3: CAIRNGQGLGEQYF
J: TRBJ2-7
V: TRBV10-3

CDR3: CASSSQIQGVAFF
J: TRBJ1-1
V: TRBV12-3/TRBV12-4

CDR3: CASSQGRNNEQFF
J: TRBJ2-1
V: TRBV18

CDR3: CASSEWQGAGYEQYF
J: TRBJ2-7
V: TRBV10-1

CDR3: CASSSTEFNEQFF
J: TRBJ2-1
V: TRBV7-6

CDR3: CSARPQDTGELFF
J: TRBJ2-2
V: TRBV29-1